This is a list of T cell receptor beta chains from one sample in a study of cytomegalovirus exposure and HLA in healthy donors. Assay used: immunoSEQ multiplex PCR; TCRdb lists only in-frame clones, some missing. The table shows around 200,000 clones, with 88% occurring only once. Sequences were obtained from PBMCs. These receptors were obtained from a woman younger than 30 in good health and CMV-seronegative. Both conserved end residues are part of each CDR3. Each record gives: V gene, clone size, D gene, CDR3 length, J gene, CDR3 DNA, CDR3 protein. The D gene is left open where the match is weak. The size field is filled for only some rows; it gives once, few, many or a size class.

TRBV6-1	NA	TRBD2	18	TRBJ2-2	TGTGCCAGCAGTGAACGATCAGCGGGAGGGCCTAACACCGGGGAGCTGTTTTTT	CASSERSAGGPNTGELFF
TRBV7-4	NA	TRBD1	17	TRBJ1-5	TGTGCCAGCAGCCCGCGAAGATTGGACAGGGATAATCAGCCCCAGCATTTT	CASSPRRLDRDNQPQHF
TRBV9	NA	TRBD1	14	TRBJ1-4	TGTGCCAGCAGCGCCCCGGGACAGGACGAAAAACTGTTTTTT	CASSAPGQDEKLFF
TRBV2	once	TRBD2	16	TRBJ2-1	TGTGCCAGCAGTATTCGGACTAGCGGGAGAAATAATGAGCAGTTCTTC	CASSIRTSGRNNEQFF
TRBV5-4	NA	TRBD1	15	TRBJ2-1	TGTGCCAGCAGCTTGTTTGGGACAGGGTTTGGTGAGCAGTTCTTC	CASSLFGTGFGEQFF
TRBV5-3	NA	TRBD2	15	TRBJ2-1	TGTGCCAGAAGCTTCGCACTAGCGTTATACAATGAGCAGTTCTTC	CARSFALALYNEQFF
TRBV6-5	NA	NA	15	TRBJ2-6	TGTGCCAGCAGTTCACGTGGCGGTGGGGCCAACGTCCTGACTTTC	CASSSRGGGANVLTF
TRBV9	NA	TRBD2	18	TRBJ2-1	TGTGCCAGCAGCGTAGAAGGTGTCGGACTAGCGGGAGGAGGTGAGCAGTTCTTC	CASSVEGVGLAGGGEQFF
TRBV7-8	few	NA	15	TRBJ1-5	TGTGCCAGCAGCTTGGGACAATATAGCAATCAGCCCCAGCATTTT	CASSLGQYSNQPQHF
TRBV5-4	NA	NA	13	TRBJ2-1	TGTGCCAGCAGCGGCGGGGTCAGTAATGAGCAGTTCTTC	CASSGGVSNEQFF
TRBV7-9	once	TRBD2	17	TRBJ2-5	TGTGCCAGCAGCTTAGGGGTTAGCGGGAGGTCTGAGGAGACCCAGTACTTC	CASSLGVSGRSEETQYF
TRBV5-1	NA	NA	13	TRBJ2-3	TGCGCCAGCAGCTTGGACTCCACAGATACGCAGTATTTT	CASSLDSTDTQYF
TRBV27	NA	NA	16	TRBJ2-1	TGTGCCAGCAGCAACCTAACAGTAACCTCCTACAATGAGCAGTTCTTC	CASSNLTVTSYNEQFF
TRBV5-1	NA	NA	14	TRBJ2-7	TGCGCCAGCAGCTTTGGGCAGACTACGGGGGAGCAGTACTTC	CASSFGQTTGEQYF
TRBV7-2	NA	NA	16	TRBJ2-7	TGTGCCAGCAGCTTCATGGGGGGGGCGGCCGCTTACGAGCAGTACTTC	CASSFMGGAAAYEQYF
TRBV28	NA	TRBD1	14	TRBJ2-5	TGTGCCAGCAGTCCCCCTGGGACAGAAGAGACCCAGTACTTC	CASSPPGTEETQYF
TRBV6-5	NA	NA	15	TRBJ1-1	TGTGCCAGCAGTCTCATCTCGACAGGCAGCACTGAAGCTTTCTTT	CASSLISTGSTEAFF
TRBV7-9	NA	TRBD2	16	TRBJ2-7	TGTGCCAGCAGCTTAAGTCGCGGGAGGGGGGTCTACGAGCAGTACTTC	CASSLSRGRGVYEQYF
TRBV9	NA	NA	15	TRBJ2-7	TGTGCCAGCAGCGTATCGGACTTGACGGGCTACGAGCAGTACTTC	CASSVSDLTGYEQYF
TRBV2	NA	NA	14	TRBJ2-7	TGTGCCAGCAGTGTGGGTAGCCCGGCTTACGAGCAGTACTTC	CASSVGSPAYEQYF
TRBV5-6	NA	NA	14	TRBJ1-5	TGTGCCAGCAGCTTGGGACAGCCCAATCAGCCCCAGCATTTT	CASSLGQPNQPQHF
TRBV27	NA	TRBD2	13	TRBJ2-7	TGTGTCAGCAGTTTGACGGGGGGTTACGAGCAGTACTTC	CVSSLTGGYEQYF
TRBV2	NA	NA	16	TRBJ1-5	TGTGCCAGCAGTGATCGGGAAGTCTATAGCAATCAGCCCCAGCATTTT	CASSDREVYSNQPQHF
TRBV27	NA	NA	15	TRBJ2-5	TGTGCCAGCAGTTTAAGAGGGGACTACCAAGAGACCCAGTACTTC	CASSLRGDYQETQYF
TRBV4-1	NA	TRBD2	15	TRBJ2-7	TGCGCCAGCAGCCAAATCGACTGGGGGGGAGGCGAGCAGTACTTC	CASSQIDWGGGEQYF
TRBV7-8	NA	NA	15	TRBJ2-2	TGTGCCAGCAGCTTACTCAGGGTTTACACCGGGGAGCTGTTTTTT	CASSLLRVYTGELFF
TRBV4-1	NA	NA	15	TRBJ2-1	TGCGCCAGCAGCCAAGTCTTGACTCCTTACAATGAGCAGTTCTTC	CASSQVLTPYNEQFF
TRBV28	NA	NA	13	TRBJ2-5	TGTGCCAGCAGTTTGGAGGAGGACGAGACCCAGTACTTC	CASSLEEDETQYF
TRBV7-7	NA	NA	15	TRBJ2-1	TGTGCTAGCAGCTTAGAGGGAGGCTCCTACAATGAGCAGTTCTTC	CASSLEGGSYNEQFF
TRBV7-9	NA	TRBD1	16	TRBJ2-1	TGTGCCAGCAGCGAAAGGGACAGGGGGACAGACAATGAGCAGTTCTTC	CASSERDRGTDNEQFF
TRBV28	NA	TRBD1	17	TRBJ1-1	TGTGCCAGCAGTATAGAGGGACAGGGGATTGCGAACACTGAAGCTTTCTTT	CASSIEGQGIANTEAFF
TRBV11-3	NA	TRBD1	14	TRBJ2-3	TGTGCCAGCAGCTACAGGGGCGCCACAGATACGCAGTATTTT	CASSYRGATDTQYF
TRBV2	NA	NA	16	TRBJ2-1	TGTGCCAGCAGTGAGCTCGGTATACTCATTTACAATGAGCAGTTCTTC	CASSELGILIYNEQFF
TRBV30	NA	TRBD1	13	TRBJ1-4	TGTGCCTTTGTTGGGACAGACGTGGAAAAACTGTTTTTT	CAFVGTDVEKLFF
TRBV2	NA	TRBD2	17	TRBJ2-4	TGTGCCAGCAGTGAACCTAGCGGGAGTGGGACCAAAAACATTCAGTACTTC	CASSEPSGSGTKNIQYF
TRBV27	NA	NA	15	TRBJ2-2	TGTGCCAGCAGTTTACGGCGGGTAAACACCGGGGAGCTGTTTTTT	CASSLRRVNTGELFF
TRBV5-1	NA	TRBD1	16	TRBJ1-3	TGCGCCAGCAGCTTGGAGACAGGGCGTTCTGGAAACACCATATATTTT	CASSLETGRSGNTIYF
TRBV29-1	NA	TRBD1	13	TRBJ2-3	TGCAGCGGAAGGACAGGGGGCACAGATACGCAGTATTTT	CSGRTGGTDTQYF
TRBV5-4	NA	NA	20	TRBJ2-1	TGTGCCAGCAGCCCCGAGGCGCGGACAGGGTTTCTAGCGGCCTACAATGAGCAGTTCTTC	CASSPEARTGFLAAYNEQFF
TRBV6-5	NA	TRBD1	15	TRBJ1-2	TGTGCCAGCAGTTATGGGACAGGGGATGGCTATGGCTACACCTTC	CASSYGTGDGYGYTF
TRBV28	NA	NA	14	TRBJ1-1	TGTGCCAGCAGTCTAAGACAGGTATACACTGAAGCTTTCTTT	CASSLRQVYTEAFF